The entry below describes one T cell receptor beta chain. Its antigen remains unidentified. CDR3 length: 13 amino acids. V was shortened by 7 bases and J by 2 bases, with 11 bases between the two germline ends. CDR1 MNHEY and CDR2 SVGAGI come from the germline V gene. This sample was included in a study of shared clonotypes between healthy human individuals. Splitting the CD4+ cells yielded a CD45RA+ naive subset and a CD45RA-negative memory subset. Study results and limitations: The study found lower generation probabilities in non-shared clonotypes than in those shared by all four donors. Naive subsets generally exceeded memory subsets in estimated richness.

TCRdb's copy holds only in-frame clones and misses some; the assay was immunoSEQ multiplex PCR. The table shows millions of clones, with over 85% occurring only once. The V gene is TRBV6-5, the J gene TRBJ2-5; D perhaps matches TRBD1 (6 bases). This clonotype was sampled from a man between 18 and 35 years old in good health. Material for sequencing was naive CD4+ T cells sorted from blood. Subset given: CD45RA+ positively selected. CDR3 amino acids: CASTPTGQETQYF. Written as DNA, the CDR3 is TGTGCCAGCACCCCGACAGGTCAAGAGACCCAGTACTTC.